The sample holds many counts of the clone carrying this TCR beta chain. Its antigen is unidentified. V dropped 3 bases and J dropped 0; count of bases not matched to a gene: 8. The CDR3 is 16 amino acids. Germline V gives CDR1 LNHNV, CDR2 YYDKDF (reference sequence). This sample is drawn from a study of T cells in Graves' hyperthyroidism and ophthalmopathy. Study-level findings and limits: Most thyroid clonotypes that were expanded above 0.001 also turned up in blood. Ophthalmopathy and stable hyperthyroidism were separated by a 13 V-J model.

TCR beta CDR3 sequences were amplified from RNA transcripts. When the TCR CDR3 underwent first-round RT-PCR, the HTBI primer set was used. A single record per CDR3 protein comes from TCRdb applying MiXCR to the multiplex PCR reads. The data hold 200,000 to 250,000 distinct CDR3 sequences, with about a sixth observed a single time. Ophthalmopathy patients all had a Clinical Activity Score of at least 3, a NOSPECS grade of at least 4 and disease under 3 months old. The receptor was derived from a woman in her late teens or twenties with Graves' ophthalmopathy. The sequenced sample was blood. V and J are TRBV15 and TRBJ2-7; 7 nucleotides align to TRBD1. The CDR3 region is CATSSDTGDSSYEQYF. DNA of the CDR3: TGTGCCACCAGCAGCGACACAGGGGATAGCTCCTACGAGCAGTACTTC. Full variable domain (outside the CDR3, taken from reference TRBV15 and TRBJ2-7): DAMVIQNPRYQVTQFGKPVTLSCSQTLNHNVMYWYQQKSSQAPKLLFHYYDKDFNNEADTPDNFQSRRPNTSFCFLDIRSPGLGDTAMYLCATSSDTGDSSYEQYFGPGTRLTVT.